This entry features one TCR beta chain sequence. J gave up 7 bases and V 3 bases, and 7 bases lay outside the gene matches. Germline CDR1 and CDR2: SGHVS and FNYEAQ. This CDR3 has 14 amino acids. These data originate in a study of technical replicates of blood from several donors. The assay was immunoSEQ multiplex PCR, and TCRdb's table has in-frame clones only and misses some. This table has 79,000 or so clones, approximately 96% appearing once. The chain uses TRBV7-6 and TRBJ2-7, with 9 bases identical to TRBD2. This sequence originates from a human donor in good health. Sequencing used T cells isolated from PBMCs. The CDR3: CASSLAGGPGEQYF. CDR3 coding DNA: TGTGCCAGCAGCTTGGCGGGAGGGCCGGGGGAGCAGTACTTC.